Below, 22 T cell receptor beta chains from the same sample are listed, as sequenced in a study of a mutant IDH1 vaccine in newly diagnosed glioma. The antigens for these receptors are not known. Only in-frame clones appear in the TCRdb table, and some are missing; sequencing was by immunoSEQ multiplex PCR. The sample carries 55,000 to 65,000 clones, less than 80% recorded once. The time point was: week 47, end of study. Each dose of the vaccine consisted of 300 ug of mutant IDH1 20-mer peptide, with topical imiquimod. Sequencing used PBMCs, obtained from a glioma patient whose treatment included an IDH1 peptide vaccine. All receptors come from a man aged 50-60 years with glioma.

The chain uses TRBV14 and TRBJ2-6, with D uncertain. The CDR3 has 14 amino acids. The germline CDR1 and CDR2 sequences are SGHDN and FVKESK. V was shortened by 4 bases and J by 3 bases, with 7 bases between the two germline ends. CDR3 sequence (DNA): TGTGCCAGCAGCCCCCTCGGTGGGGCCAACGTCCTGACTTTC. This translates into CASSPLGGANVLTF.

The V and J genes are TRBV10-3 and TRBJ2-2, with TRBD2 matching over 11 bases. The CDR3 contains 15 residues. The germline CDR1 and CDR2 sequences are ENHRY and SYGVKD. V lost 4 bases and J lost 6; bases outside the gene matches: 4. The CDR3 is CAISALAGGAGELFF. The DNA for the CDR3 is TGTGCCATCAGTGCCCTAGCGGGGGGCGCCGGGGAGCTGTTTTTT.

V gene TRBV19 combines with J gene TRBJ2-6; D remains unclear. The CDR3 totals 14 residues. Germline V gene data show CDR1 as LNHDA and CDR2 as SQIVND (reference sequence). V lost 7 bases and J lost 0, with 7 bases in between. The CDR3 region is CASKGSSGANVLTF. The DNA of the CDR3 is TGTGCCAGTAAAGGGTCCTCTGGGGCCAACGTCCTGACTTTC.

The CDR3: CASSPRQGSYTQYF. As DNA, the CDR3 is TGTGCCAGCAGCCCCCGACAGGGATCATATACGCAGTATTTT. V gene TRBV9 combines with J gene TRBJ2-3; the match to TRBD1 covers 7 bases. The CDR3 is 14 residues long. The germline gives CDR1 SGDLS, CDR2 YYNGEE. J gave up 7 bases and V 4 bases, and 9 bases lay outside the gene matches.

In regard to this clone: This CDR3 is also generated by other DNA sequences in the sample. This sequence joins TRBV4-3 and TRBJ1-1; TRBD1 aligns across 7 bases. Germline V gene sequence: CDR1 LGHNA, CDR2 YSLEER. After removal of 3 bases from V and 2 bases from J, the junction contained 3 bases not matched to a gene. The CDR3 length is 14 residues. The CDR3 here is CASSHQGENTEAFF. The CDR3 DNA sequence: TGCGCCAGCAGCCATCAGGGGGAAAACACTGAAGCTTTCTTT.

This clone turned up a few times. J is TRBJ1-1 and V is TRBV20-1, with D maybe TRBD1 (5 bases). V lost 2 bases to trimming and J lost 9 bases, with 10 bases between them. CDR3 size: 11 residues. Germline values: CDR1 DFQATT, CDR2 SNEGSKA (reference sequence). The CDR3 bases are TGCAGTGCTAGAAGAGGGGAAAAAGCTTTCTTT. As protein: CSARRGEKAFF.

The CDR3: CASSYSRQENTGELFF. The DNA of the CDR3 is TGTGCCAGCAGTTACTCGAGACAGGAGAACACCGGGGAGCTGTTTTTT. This chain uses TRBV6-6 with TRBJ2-2; possibly TRBD1 for D (6 bases). The V end lost 0 bases, the J end lost 1 base, and 9 bases lay between the germline ends. CDR1 MNHNY and CDR2 SVGAGI come from the germline V gene (reference sequence). The CDR3 length is 16 residues.

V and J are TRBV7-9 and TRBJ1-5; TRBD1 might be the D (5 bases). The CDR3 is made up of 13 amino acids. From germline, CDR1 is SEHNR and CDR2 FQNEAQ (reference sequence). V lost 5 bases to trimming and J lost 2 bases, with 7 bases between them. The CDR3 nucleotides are TGTGCCAGCAGCAGGGGAGGCAATCAGCCCCAGCATTTT. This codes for CASSRGGNQPQHF.

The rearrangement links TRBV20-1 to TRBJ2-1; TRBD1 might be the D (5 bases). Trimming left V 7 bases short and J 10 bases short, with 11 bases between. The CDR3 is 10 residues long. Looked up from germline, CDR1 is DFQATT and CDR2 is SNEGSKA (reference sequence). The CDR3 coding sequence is TGCAGTGTAGGGGTAGGCGAGCAGTTCTTC. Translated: CSVGVGEQFF.

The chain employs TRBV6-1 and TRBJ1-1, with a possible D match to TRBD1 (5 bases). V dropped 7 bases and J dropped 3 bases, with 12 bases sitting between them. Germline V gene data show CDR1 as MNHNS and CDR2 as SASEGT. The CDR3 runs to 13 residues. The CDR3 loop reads CASTETAYTEAFF. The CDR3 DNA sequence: TGTGCCAGCACCGAGACAGCCTACACTGAAGCTTTCTTT.

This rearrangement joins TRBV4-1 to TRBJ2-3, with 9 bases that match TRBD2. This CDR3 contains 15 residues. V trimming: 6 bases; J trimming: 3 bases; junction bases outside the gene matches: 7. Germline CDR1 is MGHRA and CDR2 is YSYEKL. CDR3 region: CASSSSGARTDTQYF. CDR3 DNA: TGCGCCAGCAGTTCTAGCGGGGCGAGGACAGATACGCAGTATTTT.

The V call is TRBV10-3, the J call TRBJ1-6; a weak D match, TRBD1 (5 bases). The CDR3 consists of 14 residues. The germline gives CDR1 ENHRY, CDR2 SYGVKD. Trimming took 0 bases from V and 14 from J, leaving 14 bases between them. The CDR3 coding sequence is TGTGCCATCAGTGAGTCGACTCGGAGGGGCACCCTCCACTTT. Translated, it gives CAISESTRRGTLHF.

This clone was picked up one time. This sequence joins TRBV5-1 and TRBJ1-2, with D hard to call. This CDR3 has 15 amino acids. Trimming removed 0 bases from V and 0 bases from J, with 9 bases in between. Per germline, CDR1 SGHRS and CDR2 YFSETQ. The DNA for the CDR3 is TGCGCCAGCAGCTTGGCCACGGCATCTAACTATGGCTACACCTTC. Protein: CASSLATASNYGYTF. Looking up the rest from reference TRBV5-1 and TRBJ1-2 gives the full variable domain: KAGVTQTPRYLIKTRGQQVTLSCSPISGHRSVSWYQQTPGQGLQFLFEYFSETQRNKGNFPGRFSGRQFSNSRSEMNVSTLELGDSALYLCASSLATASNYGYTFGSGTRLTVV.

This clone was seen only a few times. CDR3 nucleotides: TGTGCCTGGAGTCAGGGGGCCACCTACAATGAGCAGTTCTTC. This codes for CAWSQGATYNEQFF. The J gene is TRBJ2-1, the V gene TRBV30, with 8 nucleotides matching TRBD1. This CDR3 has 14 residues. CDR1 and CDR2 (germline): GTSNPN, SVGIG (reference sequence). The V gene end was trimmed by 2 bases and the J gene end by 2 bases; junction bases not matched to a gene: 2. Based on the CDR3 plus reference TRBV30 and TRBJ2-1, the full variable domain is SQTIHQWPATLVQPVGSPLSLECTVEGTSNPNLYWYRQAAGRGLQLLFYSVGIGQISSEVPQNLSASRPQDRQFILSSKKLLLSDSGFYLCAWSQGATYNEQFFGPGTRLTVL.

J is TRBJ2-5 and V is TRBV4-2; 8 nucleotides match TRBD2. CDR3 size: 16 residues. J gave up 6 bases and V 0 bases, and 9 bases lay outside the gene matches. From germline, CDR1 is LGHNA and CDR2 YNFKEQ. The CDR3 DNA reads TGTGCCAGCAGCCAAGAGGACGGGGGGGCCAAAAAGACCCAGTACTTC. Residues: CASSQEDGGAKKTQYF.

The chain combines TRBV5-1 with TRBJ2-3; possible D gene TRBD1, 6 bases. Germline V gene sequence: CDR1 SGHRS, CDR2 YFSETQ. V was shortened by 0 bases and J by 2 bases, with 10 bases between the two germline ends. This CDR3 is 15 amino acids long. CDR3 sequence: CASSLEGHNTDTQYF. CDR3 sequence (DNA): TGCGCCAGCAGCTTGGAGGGACATAACACAGATACGCAGTATTTT.

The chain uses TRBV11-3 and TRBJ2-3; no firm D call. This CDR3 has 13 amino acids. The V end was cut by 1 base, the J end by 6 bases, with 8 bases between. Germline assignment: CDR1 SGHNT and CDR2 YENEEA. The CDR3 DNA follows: TGTGCCAGCAGCTTAGTGGGTGAGGATACGCAGTATTTT. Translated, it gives CASSLVGEDTQYF. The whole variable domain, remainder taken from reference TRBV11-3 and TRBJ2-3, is EAGVVQSPRYKIIEKKQPVAFWCNPISGHNTLYWYLQNLGQGPELLIRYENEEAVDDSQLPKDRFSAERLKGVDSTLKIQPAELGDSAVYLCASSLVGEDTQYFGPGTRLTVL.

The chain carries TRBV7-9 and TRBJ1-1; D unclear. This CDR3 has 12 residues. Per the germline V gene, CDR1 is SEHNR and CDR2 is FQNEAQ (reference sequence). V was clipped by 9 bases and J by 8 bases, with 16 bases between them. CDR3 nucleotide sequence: TGTGCCAGTTCCCAATCGGTCTCCGAAGCTTTCTTT. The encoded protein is CASSQSVSEAFF.

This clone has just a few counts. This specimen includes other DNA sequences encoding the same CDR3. The CDR3: CASSPRRGDTEAFF. The CDR3, as DNA: TGTGCCAGCTCACCACGCAGGGGCGACACTGAAGCTTTCTTT. V is TRBV18 and J is TRBJ1-1; D perhaps matches TRBD1 (6 bases). V was cut by 1 base and J by 3 bases, with 9 bases left in between. This CDR3 comprises 14 residues. Germline V CDR1 and CDR2: KGHSH, LQKENI. The variable domain in full, completed from reference TRBV18 and TRBJ1-1, reads NAGVMQNPRHLVRRRGQEARLRCSPMKGHSHVYWYRQLPEEGLKFMVYLQKENIIDESGMPKERFSAEFPKEGPSILRIQQVVRGDSAAYFCASSPRRGDTEAFFGQGTRLTVV.

The CDR3 here is CASSMPWRGVGELFF. CDR3 nucleotides: TGTGCCAGCAGCATGCCATGGCGGGGGGTCGGGGAGCTGTTTTTT. The chain joins TRBV13 to TRBJ2-2; 8 bases are a match to TRBD2. The V gene end was trimmed by 5 bases and the J gene end by 7 bases; junction bases not matched to a gene: 9. CDR1 is PRHDT and CDR2 is FYEKMQ in the germline V gene (reference sequence). This CDR3 has 15 residues.

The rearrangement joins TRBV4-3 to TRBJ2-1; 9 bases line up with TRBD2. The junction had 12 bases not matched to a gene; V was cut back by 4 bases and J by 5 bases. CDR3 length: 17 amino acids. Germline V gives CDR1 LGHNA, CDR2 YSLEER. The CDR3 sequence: CASSPRASGALDNEQFF. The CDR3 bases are TGCGCCAGCAGCCCCCGGGCTAGCGGGGCCCTAGACAATGAGCAGTTCTTC.

CDR3 nucleotide sequence: TGTGCCTGGAGTGTTGGGCTAGCGGGCTCGGTGGGGAATGAGCAGTTCTTC. Its translation: CAWSVGLAGSVGNEQFF. This sequence joins TRBV30 and TRBJ2-1; 8 bases agree with TRBD2. The germline gives CDR1 GTSNPN, CDR2 SVGIG (reference sequence). The J segment lost 7 bases and the V segment lost 0 bases, leaving 14 bases of the junction unmatched. The CDR3 is made up of 17 amino acids. Based on the CDR3 plus reference TRBV30 and TRBJ2-1, the full variable domain is SQTIHQWPATLVQPVGSPLSLECTVEGTSNPNLYWYRQAAGRGLQLLFYSVGIGQISSEVPQNLSASRPQDRQFILSSKKLLLSDSGFYLCAWSVGLAGSVGNEQFFGPGTRLTVL.